The 31 T cell receptor beta chains given below trace back to one sample, sequenced in a study of blood T cells in healthy people across ages. Together with a sample-barcoded 5' primer, a J-beta primer mix was included in a second PCR lasting about 7 to 11 cycles. TCRdb called the 5' RACE reads again in MiXCR, with one record for every CDR3 protein. The data show about 730,000 distinct CDR3 sequences, with approximately 39% seen just once and about 20% held by the top ten. Specimen: blood. These receptors were collected from a woman aged 60-70 years in good health.

This clonotype was counted ten times or more. The chain joins TRBV5-1 to TRBJ2-7; TRBD2 agrees at 7 bases. Germline values: CDR1 SGHRS, CDR2 YFSETQ. The CDR3 extends over 13 amino acids. V was pared by 7 bases and J by 2 bases, with 6 bases of the junction left unmatched. The CDR3 protein is CASWREGTYEQYF. Written as DNA, the CDR3 is TGCGCCAGCTGGAGGGAGGGCACCTACGAGCAGTACTTC. The entire variable domain, with the rest obtained from reference TRBV5-1 and TRBJ2-7, is as follows: KAGVTQTPRYLIKTRGQQVTLSCSPISGHRSVSWYQQTPGQGLQFLFEYFSETQRNKGNFPGRFSGRQFSNSRSEMNVSTLELGDSALYLCASWREGTYEQYFGPGTRLTVT.

V is TRBV18 and J is TRBJ2-1; 8 positions match TRBD1. With the DNA end fitting TRBJ2-7 better, the J assignment may be wrong. CDR3 length: 16 residues. The germline V gene encodes CDR1 KGHSH and CDR2 LQKENI. In nucleotides, the CDR3 is TGTGCCAGCTCACTAATGACAGGGGACTCCTACAATGAGCAGTACTTC. Translation gives CASSLMTGDSYNEQYF.

The chain couples TRBV12-3 or TRBV12-4 to TRBJ2-7; TRBD2 matches at 7 bases. The assigned J gene may be wrong: the sequence end matches TRBJ2-5 better. This CDR3 comprises 14 residues. The chain's CDR3 is CASYPGGSKETQYF. The CDR3 DNA is TGTGCCAGCTACCCCGGGGGGAGCAAAGAGACCCAGTACTTC.

This clonotype was detected a few times. The chain carries TRBV3-1 and TRBJ2-5, with a possible D match to TRBD2 (6 bases). The V end lost 3 bases, the J end lost 2 bases, and 13 bases lay between the germline ends. The CDR3 is made up of 15 amino acids. CDR1 LGHDT and CDR2 YNNKEL come from the germline V gene (reference sequence). The DNA for the CDR3 is TGTGCCAGCAGCCAGAGGAGGGGTATTCAAGAGACCCAGTACTTC. Protein: CASSQRRGIQETQYF.

To note about this clonotype: Given a much more abundant clone one base away, this may be a read error. The chain links TRBV7-2 to TRBJ2-1, with 7 bases lining up with TRBD1. The trim removed 2 bases at V and 5 bases at J, leaving 18 bases unmatched. Germline CDR1 reads SGHTA; CDR2 reads FQGNSA. The CDR3 covers 19 residues. CDR3 bases: TGTGCCAGCAGCTTAATGATGGGACAGTTGCCCGTCGTAGACAATGAGCAGTTCTTC. This encodes CASSLMMGQLPVVDNEQFF.

This clonotype was counted many times. This chain uses TRBV27 with TRBJ2-1; 9 bases match TRBD1. CDR3 length: 13 residues. J lost 10 bases, V lost 4 bases, and 5 bases had no gene match. Germline V lookup: CDR1 MNHEY, CDR2 SMNVEV (reference sequence). The DNA of the CDR3 is TGTGCCAGCAGTTCCAACAGGGGGCGCGAGCAGTTCTTC. This sequence encodes CASSSNRGREQFF.

Ten or more counts support this clonotype. CDR3 region: CASSRLAGTNNEQFF. DNA for the CDR3: TGTGCCAGCAGCCGTCTGGCGGGGACGAACAATGAGCAGTTCTTC. The rearrangement joins TRBV7-2 to TRBJ2-1, with TRBD2 as a possible D gene (6 bases). Germline CDR1 SGHTA, CDR2 FQGNSA. The CDR3 totals 15 residues. Deletions cut 5 bases from V and 5 bases from J, with 16 bases between.

The V gene is TRBV11-2, the J gene TRBJ1-1; D not certain. The CDR3 length is 15 residues. The V end was cut by 5 bases, the J end by 1 base, with 14 bases between. CDR1 is SGHAT, CDR2 FQNNGV, per germline. The CDR3 protein is CASSPPAGENTEAFF. The CDR3, as DNA: TGTGCCAGCAGCCCACCGGCTGGGGAGAACACTGAAGCTTTCTTT.

The table lists this clonotype with a few counts. The gene calls are TRBV6-6 and TRBJ1-6; possibly TRBD1 for D (5 bases). The CDR3 loop spans 15 amino acids. From germline, CDR1 is MNHNY and CDR2 SVGAGI (reference sequence). Trimming pared 4 bases from V and 8 bases from J, leaving 15 bases between. CDR3 region: CASSFPDKGDSPLHF. For the CDR3, the DNA is TGTGCCAGCAGTTTCCCGGACAAGGGCGATTCACCCCTCCACTTT.

V usage is TRBV20-1 and J usage is TRBJ2-3; D ambiguous. The CDR3 runs to 13 residues. Germline V gene lookup returns CDR1 DFQATT and CDR2 SNEGSKA (reference sequence). Trimming removed 5 bases from V and 3 bases from J, with 12 bases in between. The CDR3, as DNA: TGCAGTGCTGGGTTGGAGAGTACAGATACGCAGTATTTT. Translating it yields CSAGLESTDTQYF.

This clonotype was counted a few times. The chain carries TRBV18 and TRBJ2-3, with a weak D call TRBD1 (6 bases). Germline V gene data show CDR1 as KGHSH and CDR2 as LQKENI. The CDR3 runs 15 residues. Trimming stripped 1 base from V and 6 bases from J, with 14 bases between. The CDR3 region is CASSPRYRDLDTQYF. For the CDR3, the DNA is TGTGCCAGCTCACCACGCTACAGGGATCTGGATACGCAGTATTTT.

The chain carries TRBV20-1 and TRBJ2-5, with D possibly TRBD2 on 5 matching bases. Germline V lookup: CDR1 DFQATT, CDR2 SNEGSKA (reference sequence). This CDR3 is built from 16 residues. The V and J ends lost 3 bases and 5 bases respectively, with 22 bases between them. DNA of the CDR3: TGCAGTGCTAGGGACTGGCTCAACCCGGAGAGTGAGACCCAGTACTTC. Translating gives CSARDWLNPESETQYF.

V is TRBV10-3 and J is TRBJ2-7, with 7 bases matching TRBD1. Germline-derived CDR1 and CDR2 are ENHRY and SYGVKD. The junction had 10 bases not matched to a gene; V was cut back by 4 bases and J by 7 bases. CDR3 length: 14 amino acids. CDR3 sequence (DNA): TGTGCCATCAGTGGGACAGGAGGACCCCCTGAGCAGTACTTC. This encodes CAISGTGGPPEQYF.

As for this clonotype: Possible read error: a much larger clone is one base away. The J gene is TRBJ2-1, the V gene TRBV28, with D unresolved. The J call is uncertain, as TRBJ2-7 better fits the DNA end. The germline CDR1 and CDR2 sequences are MDHEN and SYDVKM. The length of the CDR3 is 13 residues. The CDR3 is CAACTSSYNEQYF. The CDR3 nucleotides are TGTGCCGCGTGTACGAGCTCCTACAATGAGCAGTACTTC.

This clonotype showed up many times. The chain is built from TRBV6-6 and TRBJ2-7; D is perhaps TRBD2 (7 bases). Germline loops: CDR1 MNHNY, CDR2 SVGAGI (reference sequence). Trimming pared 8 bases from V and 3 bases from J, leaving 11 bases between. This CDR3 has 12 residues. In DNA, the CDR3 is TGTGCCAGCGGGAGGGGGAACTACGAGCAGTACTTC. This encodes CASGRGNYEQYF.

Many counts were recorded for this clonotype. The V and J genes are TRBV12-3 or TRBV12-4 and TRBJ2-7, with TRBD1 as a possible D gene (6 bases). The CDR3 spans 14 residues. Trimming left V 6 bases short and J 2 bases short, with 14 bases between. CDR3 residues: CASRARGNTYEQYF. CDR3 coding DNA: TGTGCCAGCAGGGCGAGGGGGAATACCTACGAGCAGTACTTC.

This clonotype has only a few counts. The V and J genes are TRBV20-1 and TRBJ2-1; 9 nucleotides align to TRBD2. V dropped 1 base and J dropped 2; count of bases not matched to a gene: 15. The CDR3 spans 19 residues. From germline, CDR1 is DFQATT and CDR2 SNEGSKA (reference sequence). The CDR3 sequence: CSARGLAETSRVTYNEQFF. DNA of the CDR3: TGCAGTGCTAGAGGACTAGCGGAGACATCCAGAGTAACCTACAATGAGCAGTTCTTC.

This chain links TRBV6-5 with TRBJ2-1; TRBD2 is a possible D gene (6 bases). Germline CDR1 and CDR2: MNHEY and SVGAGI. The CDR3 spans 13 residues. V was cut by 6 bases and J by 10 bases, with 16 bases left in between. DNA for the CDR3: TGTGCCAGCAGCTCGGGACTCCTGGGGGAGCAGTTCTTC. Translated: CASSSGLLGEQFF.

The gene calls are TRBV29-1 and TRBJ1-2; possibly TRBD1 for D (6 bases). The CDR3 contains 14 residues. Germline V gene lookup returns CDR1 SQVTM and CDR2 ANQGSEA. Trimming took off 0 bases at V and 6 bases at J, with 14 bases between the two ends. In nucleotides, the CDR3 is TGCAGCGTTGAAGATCTCGGGGGGGCCAATGGCTACACCTTC. This translates into CSVEDLGGANGYTF.

V is TRBV21-1 and J is TRBJ2-5; TRBD1, the D gene given by the table, was not confirmed from the DNA. TRBV21-1 is a pseudogene locus. The CDR3 contains 15 residues. As DNA, the CDR3 is TGTGCCAGCAGCAAAGGTGGGCCCCCACGGGAGACCCAGTACTTC. Translation: CASSKGGPPRETQYF.

This chain connects TRBV7-2 to TRBJ2-5; TRBD2 is a possible D gene (5 bases). The J call may be faulty, since TRBJ2-1 better matches the DNA end. The CDR3 has 15 residues. Germline CDR1 and CDR2: SGHTA and FQGNSA. As DNA, the CDR3 is TGTGCCAGCAGCTTAGTATTTAGAGGGTCGGAGACCCAGTTCTTC. This sequence encodes CASSLVFRGSETQFF.

V gene TRBV9 combines with J gene TRBJ2-1, with 14 bases lining up with TRBD2. This CDR3 is 16 amino acids long. The V gene's germline CDR1 is SGDLS and CDR2 YYNGEE. With 0 bases clipped from V and 9 bases from J, the junction kept 5 bases outside the gene matches. CDR3 bases: TGTGCCAGCAGCGTAGGACTAGCGGGGGGGCCGGGTGAGCAGTTCTTC. Its translation: CASSVGLAGGPGEQFF.

In its sample, this clonotype was seen many times. The rearrangement uses TRBV12-3 or TRBV12-4 and TRBJ2-7, with a possible D match to TRBD2 (5 bases). The V and J ends lost 3 bases and 3 bases respectively, with 15 bases between them. This CDR3 comprises 15 residues. CDR3 residues: CASSFPEGRSYEQYF. CDR3 DNA sequence: TGTGCCAGCAGTTTCCCCGAGGGCCGTAGCTACGAGCAGTACTTC.

This chain's CDR3 is CASSYATELRRTYEQYF. CDR3 DNA sequence: TGTGCCAGCAGTTACGCGACAGAACTTCGAAGGACCTACGAGCAGTACTTC. The chain employs TRBV6-2 or TRBV6-3 and TRBJ2-5, with D possibly TRBD1 on 5 matching bases. Gene TRBJ2-7 matches the end of the DNA better, so the J call may be wrong. Germline V gene data show CDR1 as MNHEY and CDR2 as SVGEGT. The CDR3 is 17 amino acids.

Only a few counts were recorded for this clonotype. The chain is built from TRBV24-1 and TRBJ2-1; tentatively, D is TRBD1 (5 bases). This CDR3 is built from 15 residues. Trimming took 0 bases from V and 3 from J, leaving 8 bases between them. In germline, CDR1 is KGHDR, CDR2 SFDVKD. The CDR3: CATSDLQGFYNEQFF. The CDR3 nucleotides are TGTGCCACCAGTGATTTGCAGGGTTTCTACAATGAGCAGTTCTTC.

The V and J genes are TRBV19 and TRBJ1-1, with unresolved D. From germline, CDR1 is LNHDA and CDR2 SQIVND (reference sequence). The CDR3 runs to 15 residues. Between the trimmed V and J ends, which lost 5 bases and 0 bases, there was a span of 13 bases. The CDR3 reads CASSAVGFMNTEAFF. The DNA of the CDR3 is TGTGCCAGTAGTGCGGTCGGTTTCATGAACACTGAAGCTTTCTTT.

The gene calls are TRBV20-1 and TRBJ2-1; the match to TRBD2 covers 13 bases. The germline CDR1 and CDR2 sequences are DFQATT and SNEGSKA (reference sequence). After removal of 7 bases from V and 9 bases from J, the junction contained 9 bases not matched to a gene. This CDR3 contains 14 residues. The CDR3 DNA reads as TGCAGTGTACGGACTAGCGGGAGTACGCGTGAGCAGTTCTTC. It codes for CSVRTSGSTREQFF.

This clonotype showed up just a few times. The rearrangement uses TRBV12-3 or TRBV12-4 and TRBJ1-2, with a weak D call TRBD1 (6 bases). The CDR3 extends over 14 amino acids. Trimming pared 2 bases from V and 8 bases from J, leaving 15 bases between. This CDR3 reads CASSLKAGVGGYTF. DNA for the CDR3: TGTGCCAGCAGTTTAAAGGCAGGGGTGGGAGGCTACACCTTC.

In this sample, this clonotype turned up a few times. The chain combines TRBV29-1 with TRBJ1-1; D is possibly TRBD1 (5 bases). This CDR3 spans 12 amino acids. The V end was cut by 7 bases, the J end by 1 base, with 10 bases between. Germline CDR1 is SQVTM and CDR2 is ANQGSEA. The CDR3: CSAGRENTEAFF. CDR3 DNA sequence: TGCAGCGCCGGCAGGGAGAACACTGAAGCTTTCTTT.

The DNA of the CDR3 is TGTGCCAGCAGCTATGGACGAGTCGTAGCAGATACGCAGTATTTT. Translated, it gives CASSYGRVVADTQYF. The gene calls are TRBV7-2 and TRBJ2-3; the D is unclear. CDR1 and CDR2 from the germline V gene are SGHTA and FQGNSA. V lost 4 bases, J lost 4 bases, and 15 bases lay in between. The CDR3 has 15 residues.

This sequence joins TRBV7-2 and TRBJ1-2; D ambiguous. Trimming pared 1 base from V and 6 bases from J, leaving 18 bases between. This CDR3 contains 16 residues. The germline V gene has CDR1 SGHTA and CDR2 FQGNSA. The CDR3 is CASSLDGSLGQDGYTF. The CDR3 region has the DNA TGTGCCAGCAGCTTAGACGGATCCCTAGGTCAGGATGGCTACACCTTC.